This T cell receptor beta chain was obtained from a study of PD-1 blockade in classical Hodgkin lymphoma. Note on this clone: As yet, its antigen is unknown.

The repertoire was sequenced with immunoSEQ multiplex PCR; TCRdb's copy has only in-frame clones and lacks some. The sample shows around 91,000 clones, more than 80% of them seen only once. CDR1 SGHVS and CDR2 FNYEAQ come from the germline V gene. This CDR3 has 13 amino acids. The V end was cut by 8 bases, the J end by 5 bases, with 15 bases between. All the patients suffered relapse after autologous stem cell transplantation, and brentuximab vedotin exposure differed. Study-level points and caveats: Complete responders possessed baseline diversity comparable to newly diagnosed patients. Still unresolved is the cause of the repertoire differences, which may be disease activity or prior therapy.

The sequence was obtained from a human donor with classical Hodgkin lymphoma. Sample: peripheral blood mononuclear cells (PBMCs), taken before the second cycle of nivolumab. This rearrangement joins TRBV7-6 to TRBJ2-5; D unresolved. The CDR3 DNA reads as TGTGCCAGCTCACGACGGGCCGATGAGACCCAGTACTTC. This sequence encodes CASSRRADETQYF.